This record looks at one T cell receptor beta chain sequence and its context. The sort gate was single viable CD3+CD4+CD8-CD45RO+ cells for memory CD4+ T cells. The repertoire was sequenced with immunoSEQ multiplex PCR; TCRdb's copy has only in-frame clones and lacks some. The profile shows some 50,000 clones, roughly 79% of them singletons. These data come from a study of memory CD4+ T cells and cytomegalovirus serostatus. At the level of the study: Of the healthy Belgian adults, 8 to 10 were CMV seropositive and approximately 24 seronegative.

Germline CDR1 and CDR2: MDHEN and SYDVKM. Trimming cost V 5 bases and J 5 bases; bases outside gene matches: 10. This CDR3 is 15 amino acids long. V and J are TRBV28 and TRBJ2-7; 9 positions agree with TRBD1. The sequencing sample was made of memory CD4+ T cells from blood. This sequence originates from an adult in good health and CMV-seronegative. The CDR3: CASSEYGTGNHEQYF. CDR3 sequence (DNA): TGTGCCAGCAGTGAATACGGGACAGGGAACCACGAGCAGTACTTC.